This T cell receptor beta chain stems from a study of blood T cells in healthy people across ages. Then a second PCR, running about 6 to 12 cycles, was carried out with a sample-barcoded 5' primer and a J-beta primer mix. Via MiXCR, TCRdb re-called the 5' RACE reads, giving one row per CDR3 protein. Of about 290,000 distinct CDR3 sequences in the sample, around 30% were seen once. The study drew donors from healthy Caucasian individuals in Russia aged about 6 to 100. Every sample had a minimum of 7 million PBMCs isolated. The sample holds a few counts of this clonotype. Trimming took off 0 bases at V and 4 bases at J, with 21 bases between the two ends. CDR1 is SGHVS, CDR2 FQNEAQ, per germline. This CDR3 contains 18 residues.

This TCR was recovered from a woman aged 70-85 years in good health. The chain links TRBV7-8 to TRBJ2-5; TRBD2 is a possible D gene (6 bases). The sample comprised blood. CDR3 nucleotides: TGTGCCAGCAGCTTAGCGGGTGGGGTCTTCCCCGGGGGAGAGACCCAGTACTTC. It is translated as CASSLAGGVFPGGETQYF.